A selection of T cell receptor beta chains follows, all from one sample in a study of blood T cell repertoires in COVID-19. Generated by immunoSEQ multiplex PCR, the TCRdb table keeps only in-frame clones and is missing some. Found here are approximately 300,000 clones, around 86% of them singletons; the top ten hold under 11%. The material sequenced was PBMCs or T cells enriched from blood (not recorded which). The receptors derive from a young woman who had recovered from COVID-19. CDR3s include the opening cysteine and the closing phenylalanine or tryptophan. D genes are given only for firm matches. The listing skips clone size in some rows; elsewhere it reads once, few, many or a size class.

d_call clone_size j_call v_call cdr3_aa cdr3_nt
TRBD2 - TRBJ2-6 TRBV28 CASSSTAGGPSSGANVLTF TGTGCCAGCAGTTCAACAGCGGGAGGGCCAAGCTCTGGGGCCAACGTCCTGACTTTC
- - TRBJ1-2 TRBV30 CAFRVLPHGYTF TGTGCCTTCAGGGTACTTCCTCATGGCTACACCTTC
- - TRBJ1-6 TRBV30 CAWSAPGGSYNSPLHF TGTGCCTGGAGTGCCCCCGGGGGCTCCTATAATTCACCCCTCCACTTT
TRBD2 few TRBJ2-7 TRBV7-3 CASSHPRTSGREQYF TGTGCCAGCAGCCATCCCCGGACTAGCGGGAGGGAGCAGTACTTC
TRBD1 - TRBJ2-2 TRBV6-5 CASSLGQPNTGELFF TGTGCCAGCAGTTTGGGACAGCCCAACACCGGGGAGCTGTTTTTT
- once TRBJ1-5 TRBV14 CASSPLGCRVGMQPQHF TGTGCCAGCAGCCCCCTCGGGTGCAGGGTTGGGATGCAGCCCCAGCATTTT
- few TRBJ1-1 TRBV30 CAWNRGRDTEAFF TGTGCCTGGAATCGGGGGAGAGACACTGAAGCTTTCTTT
- - TRBJ1-2 TRBV12-3/TRBV12-4 CASSFRGGYTF TGTGCCAGCAGTTTTCGCGGTGGCTACACCTTC
TRBD1 few TRBJ1-1 TRBV5-1 CASSPSGTGSVAFF TGCGCCAGCAGCCCCTCCGGGACAGGGTCTGTAGCTTTCTTT
- - TRBJ1-1 TRBV12-3/TRBV12-4 CASEDEGTEAFF TGTGCCAGCGAAGACGAGGGAACCGAAGCTTTCTTT
- - TRBJ2-3 TRBV5-1 CASRDSQSTDTQYF TGCGCCAGCAGGGACTCCCAAAGCACAGATACGCAGTATTTT